A single sample gave rise to the 10 T cell receptor beta chains below, sequenced in a study of beta chain features in type 1 diabetes. Overall study results and limits: People with Type 1 diabetes carried modestly yet significantly shorter TCRB CDR3s in all four CD4+ subsets.

All of the isolated RNA was reverse transcribed, so expressed TCRB transcripts were sequenced. This table comes from immunoSEQ multiplex PCR, and its TCRdb copy is limited to in-frame clones, with some not included. Among 20,000 to 25,000 clones listed, around 68% were seen once. These receptors' antigens are unknown. The sample consisted of Tregs from blood. The source is a man between 18 and 35 years old with type 1 diabetes.

This chain's CDR3 is CASSPRGEPSGVSQYF. The DNA of the CDR3 is TGTGCCAGCAGCCCGCGCGGGGAGCCCTCCGGGGTGTCCCAGTACTTC. V is TRBV5-4 and J is TRBJ2-5, with a weak D call TRBD2 (6 bases). V was clipped by 4 bases and J by 9 bases, with 25 bases between them. The CDR3 consists of 16 residues. From germline, CDR1 is SGHNT and CDR2 YYREEE (reference sequence). Full variable domain (missing parts from reference TRBV5-4 and TRBJ2-5): ETGVTQSPTHLIKTRGQQVTLRCSSQSGHNTVSWYQQALGQGPQFIFQYYREEENGRGNFPPRFSGLQFPNYSSELNVNALELDDSALYLCASSPRGEPSGVSQYFGPGTRLLVL.

This chain joins TRBV18 and TRBJ2-5; 8 bases are shared with TRBD2. Germline CDR1 and CDR2: KGHSH and LQKENI. V was pared by 2 bases and J by 4 bases, with 0 bases of the junction left unmatched. The CDR3 is made up of 13 amino acids. The CDR3 DNA reads as TGTGCCAGCTCACCAACTAGCGGAGAGACCCAGTACTTC. It encodes CASSPTSGETQYF.

The V call is TRBV5-1, the J call TRBJ1-2, with 7 bases that match TRBD1. Trimming removed 0 bases from V and 6 bases from J; junction bases left unmatched: 5. Looked up from germline, CDR1 is SGHRS and CDR2 is YFSETQ. The CDR3 has 14 amino acids. Here the CDR3 DNA reads TGCGCCAGCAGCTTGGATACAGGGGAGGATGGCTACACCTTC. Translated: CASSLDTGEDGYTF.

This CDR3 is CASSSGLGGETQYF. The CDR3 DNA reads as TGTGCCAGCAGCTCTGGACTTGGCGGAGAGACCCAGTACTTC. J is TRBJ2-5 and V is TRBV5-6; maybe TRBD2 (5 bases). Germline V lookup: CDR1 SGHDT, CDR2 YYEEEE. V lost 3 bases and J 4 bases, leaving 13 bases between the germline ends. This CDR3 region has 14 residues.

In this sample, this clone turned up once. The chain employs TRBV19 and TRBJ1-1; possible D gene TRBD1, 5 bases. This CDR3 spans 14 amino acids. Germline-derived CDR1 and CDR2 are LNHDA and SQIVND (reference sequence). Trimming removed 7 bases at V and 4 bases at J, with 16 bases between. CDR3 DNA: TGTGCCAGTATCCTGACACGGGGGAGCACTGAAGCTTTCTTT. Its translation: CASILTRGSTEAFF.

This clone was counted between two and nine times. V is TRBV27 and J is TRBJ2-3; D is ambiguous. Trimming stripped 4 bases from V and 8 bases from J, with 7 bases between. CDR3 length equals 11 residues. The V gene's germline CDR1 is MNHEY and CDR2 SMNVEV (reference sequence). CDR3 residues: CASSSATTQYF. CDR3 coding DNA: TGTGCCAGCAGTTCCGCTACTACGCAGTATTTT.

The chain carries TRBV2 and TRBJ2-5; D is unresolved. CDR3 length equals 13 residues. V shed 2 bases and J shed 2 bases, with 6 bases lying between them. Germline CDR1 is SNHLY and CDR2 is FYNNEI. CDR3 nucleotide sequence: TGTGCCAGCAGTGAATCCCAACAAGAGACCCAGTACTTC. This sequence encodes CASSESQQETQYF.

V gene TRBV7-2 combines with J gene TRBJ2-1; 7 bases agree with TRBD1. The CDR3 is 13 amino acids. The germline CDR1 and CDR2 sequences are SGHTA and FQGNSA. The V and J ends lost 1 base and 15 bases, in that order; junction bases with no gene match: 9. For the CDR3, the DNA is TGTGCCAGCAGCTTAGACACCGGGACAGTGACGTTCTTC. Encoded protein: CASSLDTGTVTFF.

The gene calls are TRBV9 and TRBJ2-1; 10 bases are a match to TRBD1. The germline gives CDR1 SGDLS, CDR2 YYNGEE. Germline trimming cut 0 bases from V and 4 bases from J; bases unmatched to any gene: 1. CDR3 length equals 15 residues. CDR3 sequence: CASSVGDRGYNEQFF. The CDR3 bases are TGTGCCAGCAGCGTAGGGGACAGGGGTTACAATGAGCAGTTCTTC.

This chain joins TRBV10-2 and TRBJ2-7; no clear D gene. The V gene's germline CDR1 is WSHSY and CDR2 SAAADI. Trimming cost V 6 bases and J 4 bases, with 7 bases left between them. The CDR3 length is 11 residues. The CDR3 nucleotides are TGCGCCAGCAGGGTCAGGTACGAGCAGTACTTC. This sequence encodes CASRVRYEQYF.